A single sample gave rise to the 3 T cell receptor beta chains below, sequenced in a study of blood T cell repertoires in COVID-19 (dated by TCRdb to 2020 to 2021). The library relied on the immunoSEQ multiplex PCR assay. TCRdb re-hosts the immuneACCESS table, in-frame sequences only. Its copies lack some clones; in the studies checked, an unresolved V gene accounts for under half of them, and the cause for the rest is not known. The sample table holds more than 250,000 clones, of which around 90% were seen once. Around 5.9% of the sample lies in the top ten. The sample comprised PBMCs or T cells enriched from blood (not recorded which). These receptors came from a woman in her thirties who had recovered from COVID-19.

As for this clone: One end of the junction is discordant with germline, which a read error may explain. The rearrangement uses TRBV19 and TRBJ2-3; 9 nucleotides line up with TRBD2. This CDR3 region has 15 residues. The germline CDR1 and CDR2 sequences are LNHDA and SQIVND (reference sequence). CDR3 in amino acids: CASSIARGGTDTQYF. Here the CDR3 DNA reads TGTGCCAGTAGTATAGCGCGGGGGGGCACTGATACGCAGTATTTT.

The chain uses TRBV5-6 and TRBJ1-1; 9 bases are a match to TRBD1. Per the germline V gene, CDR1 is SGHDT and CDR2 is YYEEEE. The CDR3 is 16 residues long. With V trimmed by 4 bases and J by 4 bases, 11 bases remained unmatched. This chain's CDR3 is CASSPRGTGGRTEAFF. The CDR3 coding sequence is TGTGCCAGCAGCCCTCGGGGTACAGGGGGCCGCACTGAAGCTTTCTTT. Variable domain in full (rest from reference TRBV5-6 and TRBJ1-1): DAGVTQSPTHLIKTRGQQVTLRCSPKSGHDTVSWYQQALGQGPQFIFQYYEEEERQRGNFPDRFSGHQFPNYSSELNVNALLLGDSALYLCASSPRGTGGRTEAFFGQGTRLTVV.

This clone has just a few counts. This chain joins TRBV5-4 and TRBJ2-3; 9 bases match TRBD1. Germline CDR1 and CDR2: SGHNT and YYREEE (reference sequence). V lost 0 bases, J lost 5 bases, and 4 bases stayed unmatched. This CDR3 comprises 15 residues. The CDR3 nucleotides read TGTGCCAGCAGCTTGGCGGGACAGGGAGGAGATACGCAGTATTTT. This gives the protein CASSLAGQGGDTQYF.